The clone carrying this T cell receptor beta chain came up a few times. Antigen specificity is unknown. The DNA is left out, because the CDR3 cannot be placed on it with certainty; the CDR3 is given as TCRdb lists it. The data were obtained in a study of T-cell memory formation after mild COVID-19. Germline lookup yields CDR1 SGHTA and CDR2 FQGTGA. The CDR3 extends over 11 residues, inclusive of both ends. Notes on the study in general: The study detected some responding clones in pre-infection memory, suggesting cross-reactive memory joined.

5'RACE, which relied on constant-segment primers, yielded TCR alpha and TCR beta cDNA libraries carrying sample barcodes and UMIs. MiXCR, applied by TCRdb to the 5' RACE reads, yields one record per CDR3 protein. Found here are some 57,000 distinct CDR3 sequences, over 9% of them singletons; the top ten hold roughly a quarter. Sequenced material: PBMCs or a T cell subset sorted from them (not recorded which). The rearrangement uses TRBV7-3 and TRBJ1-4; the D call of TRBD1 is as the table states it, not checked on the DNA. The receptor was isolated from a man between 18 and 35 years old who had mild COVID-19 (a few samples of this study predate the infection). Cell type and time point are not known. This CDR3 reads CASSWGQNCFF.